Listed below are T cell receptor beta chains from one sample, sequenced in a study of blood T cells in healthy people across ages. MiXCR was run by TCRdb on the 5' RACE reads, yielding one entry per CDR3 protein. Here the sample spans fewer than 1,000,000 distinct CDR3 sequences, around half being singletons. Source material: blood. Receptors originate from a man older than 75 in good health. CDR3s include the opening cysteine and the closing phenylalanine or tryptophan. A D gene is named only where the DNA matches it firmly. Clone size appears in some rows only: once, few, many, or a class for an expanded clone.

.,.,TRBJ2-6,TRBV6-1,CASSNNRAESSGANVLTF,TGTGCCAGCAGTAATAACAGGGCTGAAAGCTCTGGGGCCAACGTCCTGACTTTC
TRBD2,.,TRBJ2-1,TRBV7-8,CASRGLAGGYEQFF,TGTGCCAGCAGAGGACTAGCGGGGGGCTATGAGCAGTTCTTC
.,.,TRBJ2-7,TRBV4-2,CASSQERGTGGEQYF,TGTGCCAGCAGCCAAGAGCGGGGGACAGGAGGCGAGCAGTACTTC
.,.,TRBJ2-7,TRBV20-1,CSARDTHEQYF,TGCAGTGCTAGAGATACCCACGAGCAGTACTTC
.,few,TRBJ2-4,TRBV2,CASSLDGTTAKNIQYF,TGTGCCAGCAGCTTAGACGGTACCACAGCCAAAAACATTCAGTACTTC
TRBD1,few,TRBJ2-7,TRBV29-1,CSVRRDRSSYEQYF,TGCAGCGTCCGCCGGGACAGGAGCTCCTACGAGCAGTACTTC
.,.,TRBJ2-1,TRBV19,CASSIGVSEQFF,TGTGCCAGTAGTATTGGCGTTTCAGAGCAGTTCTTC
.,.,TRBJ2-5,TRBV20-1,CSATDHQETQYF,TGCAGTGCAACGGACCACCAAGAGACCCAGTACTTC
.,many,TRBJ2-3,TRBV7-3,CASSLLGTDTQYF,TGTGCCAGCAGCTTATTGGGCACAGATACGCAGTATTTT
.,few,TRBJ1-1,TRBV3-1,CASSYTDGYTEAFF,TGTGCCAGCAGCTATACAGACGGATACACTGAAGCTTTCTTT
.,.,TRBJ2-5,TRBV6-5,CASSYGVGSRSETQYF,TGTGCCAGCAGTTACGGTGTCGGTAGCCGGTCGGAGACCCAGTACTTC
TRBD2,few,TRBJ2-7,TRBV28,CASLSGNYEQYF,TGTGCCAGCCTTAGCGGGAACTACGAGCAGTACTTC
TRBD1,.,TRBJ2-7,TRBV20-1,CSASDRSSYNEQYF,TGCAGTGCTTCGGACAGGAGCTCCTACAATGAGCAGTACTTC
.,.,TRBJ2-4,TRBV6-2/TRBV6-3,CASSYGGRTRNIQYF,TGTGCCAGCAGTTACGGTGGCAGGACCAGAAACATTCAGTACTTC
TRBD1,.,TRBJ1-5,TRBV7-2,CASSLTGTASNQPQHF,TGTGCCAGCAGCTTGACCGGGACAGCTAGCAATCAGCCCCAGCATTTT
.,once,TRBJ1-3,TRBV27,CASSLDPYSGNTIYF,TGTGCCAGCAGCCTAGACCCATACTCTGGAAACACCATATATTTT
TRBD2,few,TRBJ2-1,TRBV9,CASNREGGNEQFF,TGTGCCAGTAATCGGGAGGGTGGGAATGAGCAGTTCTTC
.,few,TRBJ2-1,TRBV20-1,CSAREISSYNEQFF,TGCAGTGCTAGAGAAATTAGCTCCTACAATGAGCAGTTCTTC
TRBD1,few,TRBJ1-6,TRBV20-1,CSATDRSSYNSPLHF,TGCAGTGCTACGGACAGGAGCTCCTATAATTCACCCCTCCACTTT
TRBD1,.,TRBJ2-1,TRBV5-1,CASSSTGTGDAREQFF,TGCGCCAGCAGCTCGACCGGGACAGGGGACGCCCGGGAGCAGTTCTTC
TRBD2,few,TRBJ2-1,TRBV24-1,CATGGTTYNEQFF,TGTGCCACCGGCGGGACTACCTACAATGAGCAGTTCTTC
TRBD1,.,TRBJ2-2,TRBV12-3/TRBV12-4,CASSPGQGAGEPFF,TGTGCCAGCAGTCCGGGACAGGGGGCCGGGGAGCCGTTTTTT
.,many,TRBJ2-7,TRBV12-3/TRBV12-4,CASSFGRLYEQYF,TGTGCCAGCAGTTTTGGCCGCCTCTACGAGCAGTACTTC
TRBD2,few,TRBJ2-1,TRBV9,CASSVGRLAGGDEQFF,TGTGCCAGCAGCGTAGGTCGGCTAGCGGGAGGTGATGAGCAGTTCTTC
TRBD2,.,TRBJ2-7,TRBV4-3,CASSRVPGLASSYEQYF,TGCGCCAGCAGCCGAGTTCCGGGACTAGCGAGCTCCTACGAGCAGTACTTC
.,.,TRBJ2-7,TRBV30,CAWSVRGVPHAYEQYF,TGTGCCTGGAGTGTAAGGGGGGTTCCTCATGCCTACGAGCAGTACTTC
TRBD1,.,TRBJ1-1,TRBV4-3,CASSHTGGGTEAFF,TGCGCCAGCAGCCATACAGGGGGAGGCACTGAAGCTTTCTTT
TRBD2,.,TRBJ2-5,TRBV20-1,CSLLSGETQYF,TGCAGTCTACTTAGCGGGGAGACCCAGTACTTC
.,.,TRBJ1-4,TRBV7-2,CASSFEVYEKLFF,TGTGCCAGCAGCTTTGAAGTGTATGAAAAACTGTTTTTT
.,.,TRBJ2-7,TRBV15,CATSRIRDFSYEQYF,TGTGCCACCAGCAGGATCCGGGACTTCTCCTACGAGCAGTACTTC
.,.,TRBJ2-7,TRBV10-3,CAIRSNRDFYEQYF,TGTGCCATCAGATCGAACAGGGACTTCTACGAGCAGTACTTC
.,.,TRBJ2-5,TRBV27,CACSLDRLETQYF,TGTGCCTGCAGCCTAGACAGGCTTGAGACCCAGTACTTC
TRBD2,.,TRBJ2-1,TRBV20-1,CSAIQSGSYNEQFF,TGCAGTGCTATCCAAAGCGGGAGTTACAATGAGCAGTTCTTC
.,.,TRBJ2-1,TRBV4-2,CASSQAVGGIFNEQFF,TGTGCCAGCAGCCAAGCTGTAGGAGGAATTTTCAATGAGCAGTTCTTC
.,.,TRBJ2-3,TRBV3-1,CASSPAPPGTDTQYF,TGTGCCAGCAGCCCCGCCCCTCCAGGCACAGATACGCAGTATTTT
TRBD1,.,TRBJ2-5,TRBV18,CASSHGTGQNGETQYF,TGTGCCAGCTCACACGGGACAGGTCAAAATGGAGAGACCCAGTACTTC
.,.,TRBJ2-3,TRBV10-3,CAISLGDTDTQYF,TGTGCTATCAGCCTGGGTGACACGGATACGCAGTATTTT
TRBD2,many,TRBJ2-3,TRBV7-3,CASSLIGTSGSRADTQYF,TGTGCCAGCAGCTTAATCGGTACTAGCGGGAGTCGGGCAGATACGCAGTATTTT
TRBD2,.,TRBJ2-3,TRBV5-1,CASSSTSGSRGDTQYF,TGCGCCAGCAGCTCGACTAGCGGGAGTCGCGGGGATACGCAGTATTTT
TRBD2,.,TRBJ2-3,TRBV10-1,CASSEFSSGRGTDTQYF,TGCGCCAGCAGTGAGTTCTCTAGCGGGAGGGGAACAGATACGCAGTATTTT
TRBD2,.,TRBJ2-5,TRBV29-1,CSGGSGLAGETQYF,TGCAGCGGGGGCTCGGGACTAGCGGGAGAGACCCAGTACTTC
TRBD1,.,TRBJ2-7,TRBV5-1,CASSPAGQGGEQYF,TGCGCCAGCAGCCCCGCGGGACAGGGGGGCGAGCAGTACTTC
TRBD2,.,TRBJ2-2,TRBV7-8,CASSLSRRLAGSVGELFF,TGTGCCAGCAGCCTTTCCCGGCGACTAGCGGGTTCTGTCGGGGAGCTGTTTTTT
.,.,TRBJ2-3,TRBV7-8,CASSPPWGTDTQYF,TGTGCCAGCAGCCCCCCTTGGGGCACAGATACGCAGTATTTT
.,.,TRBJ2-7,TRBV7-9,CASSKEEFYEQYF,TGTGCCAGCAGCAAAGAGGAGTTTTACGAGCAGTACTTC